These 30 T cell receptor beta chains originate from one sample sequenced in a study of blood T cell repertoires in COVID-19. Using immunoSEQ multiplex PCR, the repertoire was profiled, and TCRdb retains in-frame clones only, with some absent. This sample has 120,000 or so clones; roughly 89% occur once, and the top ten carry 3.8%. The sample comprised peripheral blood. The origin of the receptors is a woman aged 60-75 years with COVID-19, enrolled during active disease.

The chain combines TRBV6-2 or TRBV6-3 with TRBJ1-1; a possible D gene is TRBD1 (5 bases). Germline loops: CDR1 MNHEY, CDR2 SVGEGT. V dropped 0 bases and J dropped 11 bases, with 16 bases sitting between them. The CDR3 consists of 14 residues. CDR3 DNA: TGTGCCAGCAGTTACTCCTTGGCAGGAGGGGTGGCTTTCTTT. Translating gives CASSYSLAGGVAFF.

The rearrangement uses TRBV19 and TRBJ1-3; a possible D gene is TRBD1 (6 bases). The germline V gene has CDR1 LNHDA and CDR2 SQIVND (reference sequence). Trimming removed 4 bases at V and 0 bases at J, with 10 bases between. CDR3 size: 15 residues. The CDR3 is CASSKQGRSGNTIYF. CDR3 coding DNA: TGTGCCAGTAGTAAGCAGGGGCGCTCTGGAAACACCATATATTTT.

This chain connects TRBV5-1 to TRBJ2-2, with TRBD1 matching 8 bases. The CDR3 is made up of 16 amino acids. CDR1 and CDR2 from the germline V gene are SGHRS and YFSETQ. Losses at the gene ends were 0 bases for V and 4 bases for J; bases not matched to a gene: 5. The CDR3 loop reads CASSLETGASTGELFF. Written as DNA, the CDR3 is TGCGCCAGCAGCTTGGAGACAGGGGCAAGCACCGGGGAGCTGTTTTTT.

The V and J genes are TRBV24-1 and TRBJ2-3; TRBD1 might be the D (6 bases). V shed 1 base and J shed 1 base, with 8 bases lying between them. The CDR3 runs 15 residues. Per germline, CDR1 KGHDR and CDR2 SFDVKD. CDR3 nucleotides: TGTGCCACCAGTGATTTACGGACAGGCACAGATACGCAGTATTTT. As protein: CATSDLRTGTDTQYF.

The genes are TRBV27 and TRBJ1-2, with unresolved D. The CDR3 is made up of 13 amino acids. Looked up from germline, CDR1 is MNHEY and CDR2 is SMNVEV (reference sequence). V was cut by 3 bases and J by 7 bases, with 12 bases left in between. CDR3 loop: CASSFTPRFGYTF. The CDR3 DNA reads TGTGCCAGCAGTTTTACCCCCAGGTTTGGCTACACCTTC.

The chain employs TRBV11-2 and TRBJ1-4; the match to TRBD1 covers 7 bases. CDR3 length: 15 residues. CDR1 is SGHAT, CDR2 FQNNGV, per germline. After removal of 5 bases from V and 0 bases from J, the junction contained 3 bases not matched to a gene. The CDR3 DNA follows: TGTGCCAGCAGCCCACAGGGGTCAACTAATGAAAAACTGTTTTTT. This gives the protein CASSPQGSTNEKLFF.

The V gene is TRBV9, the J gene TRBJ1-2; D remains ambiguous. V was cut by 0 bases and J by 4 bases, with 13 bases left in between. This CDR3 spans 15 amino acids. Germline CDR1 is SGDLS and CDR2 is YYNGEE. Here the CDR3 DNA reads TGTGCCAGCAGCGTAGGTGGCACAGTCTTCTATGGCTACACCTTC. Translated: CASSVGGTVFYGYTF.

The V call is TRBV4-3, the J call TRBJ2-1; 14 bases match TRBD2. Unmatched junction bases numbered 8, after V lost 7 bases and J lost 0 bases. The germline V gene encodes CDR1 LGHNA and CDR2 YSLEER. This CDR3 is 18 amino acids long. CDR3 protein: CASIRLAGGRSSYNEQFF. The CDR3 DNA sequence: TGCGCCAGCATCAGACTAGCGGGGGGGCGGAGCTCCTACAATGAGCAGTTCTTC.

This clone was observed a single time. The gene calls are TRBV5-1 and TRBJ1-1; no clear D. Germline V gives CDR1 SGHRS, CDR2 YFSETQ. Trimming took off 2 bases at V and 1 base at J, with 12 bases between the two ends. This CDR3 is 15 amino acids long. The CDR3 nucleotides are TGCGCCAGCAGCTTAAGTGGATGGGCGAACACTGAAGCTTTCTTT. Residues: CASSLSGWANTEAFF.

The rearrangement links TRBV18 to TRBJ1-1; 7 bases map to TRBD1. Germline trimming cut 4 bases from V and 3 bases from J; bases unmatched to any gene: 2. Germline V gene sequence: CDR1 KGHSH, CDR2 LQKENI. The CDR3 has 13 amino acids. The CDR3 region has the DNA TGTGCCAGCTCACTAACAGGGGACACTGAAGCTTTCTTT. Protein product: CASSLTGDTEAFF.

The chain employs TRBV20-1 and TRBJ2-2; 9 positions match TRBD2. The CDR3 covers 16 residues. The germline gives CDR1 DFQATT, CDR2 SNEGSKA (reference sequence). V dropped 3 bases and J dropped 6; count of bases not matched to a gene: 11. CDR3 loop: CSASLAGGRSAGELFF. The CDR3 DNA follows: TGCAGTGCTAGTCTTGCGGGGGGGCGCTCTGCCGGGGAGCTGTTTTTT.

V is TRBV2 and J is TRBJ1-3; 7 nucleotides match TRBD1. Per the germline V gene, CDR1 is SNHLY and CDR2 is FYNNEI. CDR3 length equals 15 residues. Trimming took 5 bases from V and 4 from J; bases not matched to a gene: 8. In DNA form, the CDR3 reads TGTGCCAGCAGTTTTGACAGGGTAATAGGAAACACCATATATTTT. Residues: CASSFDRVIGNTIYF.

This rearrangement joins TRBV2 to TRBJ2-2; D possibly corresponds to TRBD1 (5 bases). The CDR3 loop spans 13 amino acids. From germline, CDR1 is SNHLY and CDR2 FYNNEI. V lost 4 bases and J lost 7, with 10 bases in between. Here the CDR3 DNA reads TGTGCCAGCAGTGGACAGCCCGGCGGGGAGCTGTTTTTT. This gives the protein CASSGQPGGELFF.

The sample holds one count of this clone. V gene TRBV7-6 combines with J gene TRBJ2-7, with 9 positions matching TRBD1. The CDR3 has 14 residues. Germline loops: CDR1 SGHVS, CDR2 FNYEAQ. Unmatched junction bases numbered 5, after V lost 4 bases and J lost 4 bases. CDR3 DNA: TGTGCCAGCAGCTCCTCGACAGGGGGTTACGAGCAGTACTTC. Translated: CASSSSTGGYEQYF. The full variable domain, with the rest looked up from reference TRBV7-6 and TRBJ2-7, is GAGVSQSPRYKVTKRGQDVALRCDPISGHVSLYWYRQALGQGPEFLTYFNYEAQQDKSGLPNDRFSAERPEGSISTLTIQRTEQRDSAMYRCASSSSTGGYEQYFGPGTRLTVT.

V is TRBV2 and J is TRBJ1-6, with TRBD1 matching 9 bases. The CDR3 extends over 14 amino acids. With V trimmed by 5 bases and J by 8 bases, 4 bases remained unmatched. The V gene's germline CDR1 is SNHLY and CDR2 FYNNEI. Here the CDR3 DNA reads TGTGCCAGCAGTTCGGACAGGGGCTATTCACCCCTCCACTTT. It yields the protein CASSSDRGYSPLHF.

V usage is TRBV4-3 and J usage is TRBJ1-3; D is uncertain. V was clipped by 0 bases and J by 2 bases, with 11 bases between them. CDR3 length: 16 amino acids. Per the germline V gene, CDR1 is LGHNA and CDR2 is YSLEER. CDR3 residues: CASSQDIGDPGNTIYF. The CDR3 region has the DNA TGCGCCAGCAGCCAAGATATCGGGGATCCTGGAAACACCATATATTTT.

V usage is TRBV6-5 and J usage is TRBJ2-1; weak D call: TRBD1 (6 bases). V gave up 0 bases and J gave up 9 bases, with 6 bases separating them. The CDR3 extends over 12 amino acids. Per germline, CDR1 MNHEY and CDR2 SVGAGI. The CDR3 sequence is CASSYSGGEQFF. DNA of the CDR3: TGTGCCAGCAGTTACTCAGGGGGTGAGCAGTTCTTC.

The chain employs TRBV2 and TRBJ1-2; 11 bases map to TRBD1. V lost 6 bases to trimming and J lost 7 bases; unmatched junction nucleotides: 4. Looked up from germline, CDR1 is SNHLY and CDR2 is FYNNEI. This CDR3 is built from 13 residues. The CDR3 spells CASRGQGAPGYTF. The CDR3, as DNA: TGTGCCAGCAGAGGACAGGGGGCGCCTGGCTACACCTTC.

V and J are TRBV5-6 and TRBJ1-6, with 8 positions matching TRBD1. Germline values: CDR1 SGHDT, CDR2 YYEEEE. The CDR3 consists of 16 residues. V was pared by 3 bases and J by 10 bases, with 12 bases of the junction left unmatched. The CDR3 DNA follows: TGTGCCAGCAGCTCGCCCGGACAGGGCGGATACTCACCCCTCCACTTT. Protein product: CASSSPGQGGYSPLHF.

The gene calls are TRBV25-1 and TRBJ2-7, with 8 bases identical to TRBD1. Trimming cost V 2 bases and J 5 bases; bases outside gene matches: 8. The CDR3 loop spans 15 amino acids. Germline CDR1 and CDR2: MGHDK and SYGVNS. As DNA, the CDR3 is TGTGCCAGCAGTGAAGCCGGGACAGGTACACACGAGCAGTACTTC. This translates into CASSEAGTGTHEQYF.

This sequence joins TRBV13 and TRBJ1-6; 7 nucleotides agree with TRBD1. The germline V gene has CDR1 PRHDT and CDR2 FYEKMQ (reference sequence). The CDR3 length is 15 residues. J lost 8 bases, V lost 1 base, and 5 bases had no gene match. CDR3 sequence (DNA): TGTGCCAGCAGCTTAGCGGGGACAGTAGATTCACCCCTCCACTTT. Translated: CASSLAGTVDSPLHF.

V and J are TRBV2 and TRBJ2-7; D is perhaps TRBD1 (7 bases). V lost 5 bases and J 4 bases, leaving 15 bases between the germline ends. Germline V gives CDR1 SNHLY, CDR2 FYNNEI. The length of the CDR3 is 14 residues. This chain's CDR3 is CASSISGGGYEQYF. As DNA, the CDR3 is TGTGCCAGCAGTATTTCAGGGGGAGGTTACGAGCAGTACTTC.

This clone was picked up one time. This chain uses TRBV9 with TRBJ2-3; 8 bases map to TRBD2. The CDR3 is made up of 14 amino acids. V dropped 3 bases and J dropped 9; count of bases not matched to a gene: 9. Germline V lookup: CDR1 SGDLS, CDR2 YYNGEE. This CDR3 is CASSAESGGGTQYF. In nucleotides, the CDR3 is TGTGCCAGCAGCGCCGAGAGCGGGGGCGGGACGCAGTATTTT. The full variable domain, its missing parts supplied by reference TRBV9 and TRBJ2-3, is DSGVTQTPKHLITATGQRVTLRCSPRSGDLSVYWYQQSLDQGLQFLIQYYNGEERAKGNILERFSAQQFPDLHSELNLSSLELGDSALYFCASSAESGGGTQYFGPGTRLTVL.

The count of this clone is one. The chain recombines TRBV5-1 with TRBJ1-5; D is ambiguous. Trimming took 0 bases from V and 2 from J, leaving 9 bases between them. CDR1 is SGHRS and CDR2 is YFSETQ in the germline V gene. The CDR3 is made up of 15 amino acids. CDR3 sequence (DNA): TGCGCCAGCAGCTTGGAAGGGAGGGGCAATCAGCCCCAGCATTTT. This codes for CASSLEGRGNQPQHF.

This chain's CDR3 is CASSLALRTYTDTQYF. The CDR3 DNA sequence: TGTGCCAGCAGCTTAGCGCTAAGGACTTACACAGATACGCAGTATTTT. The V call is TRBV7-2, the J call TRBJ2-3, with D perhaps matching TRBD2 (5 bases). Looked up from germline, CDR1 is SGHTA and CDR2 is FQGNSA. Trimming took 0 bases from V and 2 from J, leaving 12 bases between them. CDR3 size: 16 residues.

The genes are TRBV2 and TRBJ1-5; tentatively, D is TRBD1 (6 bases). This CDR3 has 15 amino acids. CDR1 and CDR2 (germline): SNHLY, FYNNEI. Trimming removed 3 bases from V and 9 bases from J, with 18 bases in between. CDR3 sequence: CASSESQDSLRPQHF. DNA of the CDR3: TGTGCCAGCAGTGAGTCTCAGGACAGTCTTAGGCCCCAGCATTTT.

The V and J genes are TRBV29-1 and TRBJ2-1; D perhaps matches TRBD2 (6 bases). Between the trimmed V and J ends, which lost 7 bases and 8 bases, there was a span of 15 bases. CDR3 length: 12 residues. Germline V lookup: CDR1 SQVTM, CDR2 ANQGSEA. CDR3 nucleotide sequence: TGCAGCGCCGCAGCGGGCCCGGATGAGCAGTTCTTC. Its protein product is CSAAAGPDEQFF.

CDR3 residues: CASSVQATAKSGNTIYF. The CDR3 nucleotides are TGTGCCAGCAGCGTCCAGGCTACCGCAAAATCTGGAAACACCATATATTTT. The rearrangement uses TRBV9 and TRBJ1-3; D remains ambiguous. This CDR3 is 17 amino acids long. Germline CDR1 and CDR2: SGDLS and YYNGEE. The ends were cut back, 2 bases at V and 1 base at J, with 16 bases in the middle.

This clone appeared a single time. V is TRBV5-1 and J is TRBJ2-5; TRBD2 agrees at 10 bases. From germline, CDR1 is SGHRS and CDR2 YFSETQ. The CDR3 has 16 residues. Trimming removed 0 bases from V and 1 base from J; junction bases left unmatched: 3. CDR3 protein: CASSLEGLASQETQYF. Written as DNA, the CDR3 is TGCGCCAGCAGCTTGGAGGGACTAGCGTCCCAAGAGACCCAGTACTTC. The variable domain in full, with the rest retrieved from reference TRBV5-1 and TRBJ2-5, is KAGVTQTPRYLIKTRGQQVTLSCSPISGHRSVSWYQQTPGQGLQFLFEYFSETQRNKGNFPGRFSGRQFSNSRSEMNVSTLELGDSALYLCASSLEGLASQETQYFGPGTRLLVL.

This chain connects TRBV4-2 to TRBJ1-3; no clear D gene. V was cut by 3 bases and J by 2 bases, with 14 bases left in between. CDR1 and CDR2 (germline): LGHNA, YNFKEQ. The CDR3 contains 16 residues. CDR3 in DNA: TGTGCCAGCAGCCAGGAGGCCGACGGGGCTGGAAACACCATATATTTT. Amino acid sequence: CASSQEADGAGNTIYF.